This T cell receptor beta chain was profiled in a study of cytomegalovirus exposure and HLA in healthy donors. Germline V CDR1 and CDR2: SGHKS, YYEKEE (reference sequence). This CDR3 comprises 12 residues. Trimming removed 3 bases from V and 14 bases from J; junction bases left unmatched: 6. Study observations and caveats: Fewer N-insertions (relative to the roughly 610-donor mean) were reportedly seen in an Asian-associated ancestry cluster in a later analysis. Associated with HLA alleles at 0.05 false discovery rate in a later analysis were about 17,000 TCR beta sequences. Earlier analysis yielded a pattern in which most TCR beta V segments were productive about 90% or about 30% of the time.

The PCR had 60 Vbeta and 13 Jbeta primers. Sequenced by immunoSEQ multiplex PCR; TCRdb stores in-frame clones only, minus some. Counted here are some 180,000 clones, around 82% occurring once; the ten biggest clones make up 2% to 2.5%. A remark on this clone: The antigen is undetermined.

The J gene is TRBJ1-4, the V gene TRBV5-5; 8 bases match TRBD1. Sequenced input: PBMCs. This TCR came from a woman aged 25 to 45 in good health and CMV-seropositive. CDR3 bases: TGTGCCAGCAGCTCCGGACAGGGAAGGCTGTTTTTT. Amino acids: CASSSGQGRLFF.